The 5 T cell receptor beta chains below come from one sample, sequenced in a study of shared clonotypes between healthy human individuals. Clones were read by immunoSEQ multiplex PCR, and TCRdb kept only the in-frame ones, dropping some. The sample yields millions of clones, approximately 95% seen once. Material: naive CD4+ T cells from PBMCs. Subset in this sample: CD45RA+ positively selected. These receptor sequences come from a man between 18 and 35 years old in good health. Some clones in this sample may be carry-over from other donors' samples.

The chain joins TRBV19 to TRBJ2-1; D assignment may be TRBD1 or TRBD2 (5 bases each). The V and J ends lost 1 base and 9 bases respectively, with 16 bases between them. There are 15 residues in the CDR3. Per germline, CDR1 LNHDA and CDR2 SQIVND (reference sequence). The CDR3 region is CASSIAGPGGGEQFF. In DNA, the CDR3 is TGTGCCAGTAGTATAGCAGGACCTGGGGGTGGTGAGCAGTTCTTC.

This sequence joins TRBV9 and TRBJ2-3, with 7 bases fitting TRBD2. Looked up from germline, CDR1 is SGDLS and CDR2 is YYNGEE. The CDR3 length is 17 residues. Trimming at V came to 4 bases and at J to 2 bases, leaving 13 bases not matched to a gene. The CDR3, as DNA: TGTGCCAGCAGCTTGCGCGGGGGTAGTATAAACACAGATACGCAGTATTTT. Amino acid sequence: CASSLRGGSINTDTQYF.

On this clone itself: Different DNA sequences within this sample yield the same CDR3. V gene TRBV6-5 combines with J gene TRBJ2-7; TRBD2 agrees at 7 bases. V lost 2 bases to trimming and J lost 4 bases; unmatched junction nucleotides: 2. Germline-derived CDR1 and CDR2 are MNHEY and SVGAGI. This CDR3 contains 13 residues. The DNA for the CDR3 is TGTGCCAGCAGTTACGGGACTACTTACGAGCAGTACTTC. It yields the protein CASSYGTTYEQYF.

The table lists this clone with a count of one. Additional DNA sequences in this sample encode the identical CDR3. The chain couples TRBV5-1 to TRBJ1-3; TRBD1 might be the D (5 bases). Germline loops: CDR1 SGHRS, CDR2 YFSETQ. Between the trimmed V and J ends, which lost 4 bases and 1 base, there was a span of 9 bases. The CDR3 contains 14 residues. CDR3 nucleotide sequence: TGCGCCAGCAGCCCGGAGGGGTCTGGAAACACCATATATTTT. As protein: CASSPEGSGNTIYF.

The CDR3 DNA sequence: TGTGCCAGCAGCCGTATGGAGGGCTCGGGAAACACCATATATTTT. It encodes CASSRMEGSGNTIYF. The gene calls are TRBV9 and TRBJ1-3; D not certain. V lost 4 bases to trimming and J lost 4 bases, with 15 bases between them. CDR1 SGDLS and CDR2 YYNGEE come from the germline V gene. There are 15 residues in the CDR3.